Sequencing of this T cell receptor (beta chain) was carried out in a study of blood T cell repertoires in COVID-19. About the research overall: The United States, Italy and Spain were the sources of the acute and convalescent COVID-19 samples. T cells, B-cell-depleted T cells, or PBMCs supplied cDNA or gDNA.

Original analysis: Estimated nucleated cell counts came from reference gene primer amplification. The table came from immunoSEQ multiplex PCR; TCRdb's copy has only in-frame clones and leaves some out. From that table come the V and J calls and clone size; the DNA was used to work out D and trimming. The data show about 73,000 clones, about 74% seen once. The CDR3 runs 13 residues. Deletions cut 4 bases from V and 8 bases from J, with 14 bases between. Germline assignment: CDR1 KGHSH and CDR2 LQKENI. Seattle's cohort entered during active infection and was followed longitudinally. This rearrangement joins TRBV18 to TRBJ1-1; tentative D call: TRBD1 (6 bases). Sample: peripheral blood. This TCR was sampled from a man aged 70 or older with COVID-19, enrolled during active disease. CDR3 in amino acids: CASSLLQGEEAFF. The CDR3 region has the DNA TGTGCCAGCTCACTACTACAGGGAGAAGAAGCTTTCTTT.